This T cell receptor beta chain was sequenced during a study of T cell repertoires in cytomegalovirus infection. Background on the study: HLA-B-restricted CMV epitopes that are well studied were used alongside recently identified HLA-C-restricted ones. Both a matching HLA type and CMV infection were indicated by public TCR beta signatures. General study results and limits: HLA-C-restricted TCR beta clonotypes specific for CMV led the ex vivo response. Identification of carriers of CMV plus the relevant HLA was performed using cumulative public TCR beta family frequency.

This clonotype was seen a handful of times. Antigen unknown. TCRdb passed the reads through MiXCR, listing each CDR3 protein once. The table shows around 770,000 distinct CDR3 sequences, with about 27% occurring only once. V lost 2 bases and J lost 7, with 9 bases in between. This CDR3 has 13 residues. Germline CDR1 and CDR2: MGHDK and SYGVNS. The source material was cultured CD8+ T cells from PBMCs, sampled from culture after CMV antigen stimulation. V gene TRBV25-1 combines with J gene TRBJ2-1; D assignment may be TRBD1 or TRBD2 (5 bases each). This clonotype was obtained from a human donor in good health (CMV status not recorded). Some clones in this sample may be carry-over from other donors' samples. The chain's CDR3 is CASSEDWGNEQFF. For the CDR3, the DNA is TGTGCCAGCAGTGAAGACTGGGGGAATGAGCAGTTCTTC. The variable domain in full, with the rest retrieved from reference TRBV25-1 and TRBJ2-1, is EADIYQTPRYLVIGTGKKITLECSQTMGHDKMYWYQQDPGMELHLIHYSYGVNSTEKGDLSSESTVSRIRTEHFPLTLESARPSHTSQYLCASSEDWGNEQFFGPGTRLTVL.